Reported below is one TCR beta chain. This sample was taken from a study of blood T cell repertoires in COVID-19. Study-wide context: T cells, B-cell-depleted T cells, or PBMCs supplied cDNA or gDNA.

Clones were read by immunoSEQ multiplex PCR, and TCRdb kept only the in-frame ones, dropping some. The sample lists 540,000 or so clones, approximately 88% seen once, with roughly 8% in the top ten. V lost 6 bases to trimming and J lost 4 bases; unmatched junction nucleotides: 9. This CDR3 contains 14 residues. Per the germline V gene, CDR1 is LGHDT and CDR2 is YNNKEL (reference sequence). The clonotype was recovered from a woman between 50 and 59 years old with COVID-19, enrolled during active disease. V and J are TRBV3-1 (or the pseudogene TRBV3-2) and TRBJ2-7; TRBD2 matches at 7 bases. Material: peripheral blood. The CDR3 sequence is CASSRGGKGYEQYF. The CDR3 DNA sequence: TGTGCCAGCAGTCGCGGGGGTAAGGGGTACGAGCAGTACTTC.